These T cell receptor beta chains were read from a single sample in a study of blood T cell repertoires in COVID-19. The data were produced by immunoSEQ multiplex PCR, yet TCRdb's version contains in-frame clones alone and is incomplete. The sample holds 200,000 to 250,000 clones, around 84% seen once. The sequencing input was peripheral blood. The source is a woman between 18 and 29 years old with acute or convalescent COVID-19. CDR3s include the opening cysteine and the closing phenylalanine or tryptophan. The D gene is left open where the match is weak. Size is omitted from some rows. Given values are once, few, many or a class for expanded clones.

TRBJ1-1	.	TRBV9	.	TGTGCCAGCACCCTTCGCCCTACGGACGGGGTAAACACTGAAGCTTTCTTT	CASTLRPTDGVNTEAFF
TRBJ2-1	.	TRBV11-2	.	TGTGCCAGCAGCCGAGGTGAGAGCGGCTACAATGAGCAGTTCTTC	CASSRGESGYNEQFF
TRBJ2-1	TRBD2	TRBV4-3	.	TGCGCCAGCAGCCTCGGCCTAGCGGAATACAATGAGCAGTTCTTC	CASSLGLAEYNEQFF
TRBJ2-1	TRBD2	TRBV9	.	TGTGCCAGCAGCACTGCAGCGGGAGGGGTTTACAATGAGCAGTTCTTC	CASSTAAGGVYNEQFF
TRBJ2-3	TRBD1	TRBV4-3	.	TGCGCCAGCAGCCAAGATTTAGGACAGGGGAGGGGAGATACGCAGTATTTT	CASSQDLGQGRGDTQYF
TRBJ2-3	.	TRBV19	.	TGTGCCAGTAGTACACGATCCCTCGGAGGTTCAGATACGCAGTATTTT	CASSTRSLGGSDTQYF
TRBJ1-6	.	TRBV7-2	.	TGTGCCAGCAGCTTACTATTGACAGGATCAAATTCACCCCTCCACTTT	CASSLLLTGSNSPLHF
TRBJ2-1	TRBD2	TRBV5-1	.	TGCGCCAGCAGCGCCGGACTAGCGGGACTCAATGAGCAGTTCTTC	CASSAGLAGLNEQFF
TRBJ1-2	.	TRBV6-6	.	TGTGCCAGCAGTTACTACGACAGTTCGTATGGCTACACCTTC	CASSYYDSSYGYTF
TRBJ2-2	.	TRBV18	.	TGTGCCAGCTCACCCCAGGGAAACGGGGAGCTGTTTTTT	CASSPQGNGELFF
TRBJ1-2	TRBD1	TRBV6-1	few	TGTGCCAGTCAACCGGGACAGGGGTATGGCTACACCTTC	CASQPGQGYGYTF
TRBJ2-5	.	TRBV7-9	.	TGTGCCAGCAGCTTCTCTCAGGGGTTCGGGGAGACCCAGTACTTC	CASSFSQGFGETQYF
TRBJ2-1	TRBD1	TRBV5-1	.	TGCGCCAGCTTTGACGGGACAGCCATTTCCTACAATGAGCAGTTCTTC	CASFDGTAISYNEQFF
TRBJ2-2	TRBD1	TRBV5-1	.	TGCGCCAGCAGCCCGACAGGGGGCAACACCGGGGAGCTGTTTTTT	CASSPTGGNTGELFF